This T cell receptor beta chain appears in the sequencing data of a study of OX40 agonist ivuxolimab in advanced cancers. Study overall: It was ivuxolimab, an agonistic anti-OX40 (CD134) antibody, that patients were treated with.

Whole-study results and caveats: More expanded clones were found, on average, in CD8+ than in CD4+ T cells.

A note on this clone: Its antigen remains unidentified.

Only in-frame clones appear in the TCRdb table, and some are missing; sequencing was by immunoSEQ multiplex PCR. The sample gives tens of thousands of clones, around 89% of which show up once; roughly 11% is in the top ten. V was clipped by 0 bases and J by 4 bases, with 13 bases between them. Looked up from germline, CDR1 is MNHEY and CDR2 is SMNVEV (reference sequence). The CDR3 is made up of 16 amino acids. The rearrangement uses TRBV27 and TRBJ2-1; D might be TRBD2 (6 bases). The sequence came from an adult with an advanced solid tumor such as melanoma, head and neck, liver or kidney cancer. The sequenced sample was CD4+ or CD8+ T cells sorted from blood, obtained in a trial of the OX40 agonist ivuxolimab. CDR3 protein: CASSLSAGLLYNEQFF. The CDR3, as DNA: TGTGCCAGCAGTTTATCCGCGGGACTCCTTTACAATGAGCAGTTCTTC.